Listed below are T cell receptor beta chains from one sample, sequenced in a study of CD8 T cells in ankylosing spondylitis. TCRdb used MiXCR to reprocess the 5' RACE reads, holding one entry per CDR3 protein. This table has around 210,000 distinct CDR3 sequences, less than 9.5% appearing once. The specimen was blood, either unsorted or a sorted T cell fraction (not recorded which). These receptors all stem from a female donor with ankylosing spondylitis or in good health (not recorded which). CDR3s leave out the opening cysteine and the closing phenylalanine or tryptophan.

length	V	J	CDR3
11	TRBV7-9	TRBJ2-3	ASSSSGRDTQY
12	TRBV20-1	TRBJ2-1	SAPRAGLYNEQF
12	TRBV6-2/TRBV6-3	TRBJ2-1	ASMGSGTYNEQF
10	TRBV24-1	TRBJ2-7	ATSDWKGMQY
14	TRBV28	TRBJ2-1	ASSSSGTGAYNEQF
10	TRBV7-2	TRBJ2-3	ASSLATGQAG
14	TRBV5-5	TRBJ2-5	ASSLTSGSGEETQY
14	TRBV7-9	TRBJ2-1	ASSLPSWAGANEQF
12	TRBV3-1	TRBJ2-7	ASSQTAGPYEQY
12	TRBV5-1	TRBJ2-7	ASSLRDRPYEQY
13	TRBV4-3	TRBJ2-7	ASSQVLGAVYEQY
14	TRBV4-2	TRBJ2-1	ASSQEGSGRLGEQF
12	TRBV29-1	TRBJ2-3	SVDAGGRTDTQY
12	TRBV3-1	TRBJ2-7	ASSQGSGLYEQY
13	TRBV6-2/TRBV6-3	TRBJ2-3	ASSYNRDRTDTQY
13	TRBV7-8	TRBJ2-3	ASSPQTGGLDTQY
12	TRBV20-1	TRBJ2-3	SATPLGEADTQY
14	TRBV4-1	TRBJ2-1	ASSQDLGGGYNEQF
13	TRBV27	TRBJ1-5	ASSSARRGGQPQH
11	TRBV29-1	TRBJ1-2	SVRLTGTGGYT
13	TRBV6-1	TRBJ2-1	ASSAVGSGRNEQF
14	TRBV19	TRBJ2-3	ASSWRARPSTDTQY
14	TRBV6-5	TRBJ1-4	ASSYSIYATNEKLF
11	TRBV5-1	TRBJ2-5	ASAYWGTETQY
11	TRBV20-1	TRBJ1-2	SAGEAWGYGYT
12	TRBV12-5	TRBJ1-5	ASGLAAPNQPQH
13	TRBV7-2	TRBJ2-7	ASSLVGTRGNEQY
12	TRBV7-8	TRBJ1-2	ASSLQGLLYGYT
11	TRBV20-1	TRBJ1-1	SARGSGYTEAF
12	TRBV4-1	TRBJ2-3	ASSPTSRGHTQY
14	TRBV24-1	TRBJ2-1	ATSGDGTESYNEQF
11	TRBV12-3/TRBV12-4	TRBJ2-7	ASSLAGRHEQY
13	TRBV5-5	TRBJ2-1	ASSLNRESWNEQF
10	TRBV5-4	TRBJ2-2	ASSQRTGELF
13	TRBV29-1	TRBJ1-2	SVDLDSHESYGYT
14	TRBV7-2	TRBJ2-5	ASSFRLAGVEETQY
13	TRBV7-8	TRBJ2-5	ASSGLRDRAETQY
13	TRBV29-1	TRBJ2-1	SVERPGSSYNEQF
11	TRBV7-9	TRBJ2-1	ASSLGQYNGQF
12	TRBV9	TRBJ1-6	ASSVAAPNSPLH
9	TRBV20-1	TRBJ1-2	SGITGNGYT
11	TRBV29-1	TRBJ2-6	SVGTGGANVLT
12	TRBV20-1	TRBJ2-5	SARGRPGVETQY
16	TRBV6-1	TRBJ2-5	ASSPGLAGQRSQETQY
12	TRBV20-1	TRBJ2-3	SARPAGGADTQY
10	TRBV9	TRBJ1-1	ASSGVLTEAF
16	TRBV11-2	TRBJ2-7	ASSLGLAGRGRWYEQY
12	TRBV7-8	TRBJ2-7	ASSLPGDSYEQY
11	TRBV7-9	TRBJ2-1	ALRTGGSDEQF
13	TRBV30	TRBJ2-3	AWRYVASRSDTQY
12	TRBV12-3/TRBV12-4	TRBJ2-3	ASSPGTSWDTQY
14	TRBV4-3	TRBJ2-1	ASSQDSREGYNEQF
15	TRBV6-2/TRBV6-3	TRBJ1-5	ASSSTDLTGSNQPQH